What follows are 7 T cell receptor beta chains derived from one specimen sequenced in a study of blood T cell repertoires in COVID-19. Data came from immunoSEQ multiplex PCR; TCRdb stores just in-frame clones and leaves some out. This repertoire shows about 320,000 clones, approximately 91% found once; its top ten account for about 4%. The sequenced sample consisted of PBMCs or T cells enriched from blood (not recorded which). All receptors derive from a woman in her twenties or thirties who had been exposed to COVID-19.

The J gene is TRBJ2-3, the V gene TRBV24-1; tentative D call: TRBD2 (5 bases). The CDR3 runs to 12 residues. Between the trimmed V and J ends, which lost 12 bases and 3 bases, there was a span of 12 bases. Germline CDR1 is KGHDR and CDR2 is SFDVKD. The CDR3: CASRRGTDTQYF. The DNA of the CDR3 is TGTGCCTCCCGCCGAGGGACAGATACGCAGTATTTT.

The J gene is TRBJ2-1, the V gene TRBV6-5; weak D call: TRBD2 (5 bases). V lost 4 bases and J 1 base, leaving 11 bases between the germline ends. There are 15 residues in the CDR3. In germline, CDR1 is MNHEY, CDR2 SVGAGI. The DNA for the CDR3 is TGTGCCAGCAGTTTCGGCACGGGGTCCTACAATGAGCAGTTCTTC. Protein sequence: CASSFGTGSYNEQFF.

The chain combines TRBV5-1 with TRBJ1-1; 8 bases match TRBD1. V lost 4 bases to trimming and J lost 3 bases; unmatched junction nucleotides: 8. Germline V gene data show CDR1 as SGHRS and CDR2 as YFSETQ. The CDR3 sequence is 15 residues long. The CDR3 reads CASSPFRGLDTEAFF. The CDR3 DNA reads as TGCGCCAGCAGCCCGTTCAGGGGGCTTGACACTGAAGCTTTCTTT.

The genes are TRBV10-3 and TRBJ1-1; 9 bases are shared with TRBD1. Looked up from germline, CDR1 is ENHRY and CDR2 is SYGVKD. The trim removed 8 bases at V and 1 base at J, leaving 2 bases unmatched. There are 13 residues in the CDR3. Written as DNA, the CDR3 is TGTGCCATCTCGACAGGGGGGAACACTGAAGCTTTCTTT. Protein product: CAISTGGNTEAFF.

This clone occurred once. The V call is TRBV9, the J call TRBJ2-3, with 8 bases lining up with TRBD2. The trim removed 0 bases at V and 5 bases at J, leaving 5 bases unmatched. Germline V gives CDR1 SGDLS, CDR2 YYNGEE. CDR3 size: 15 residues. In DNA, the CDR3 is TGTGCCAGCAGCGTAGCTACCCTAGCGGGAGATACGCAGTATTTT. Protein product: CASSVATLAGDTQYF.

This chain joins TRBV12-3 or TRBV12-4 and TRBJ1-2, with no clear D. The CDR3 is made up of 12 amino acids. V lost 3 bases to trimming and J lost 7 bases, with 9 bases between them. The CDR3 reads CASSFQGGGYTF. CDR3 DNA: TGTGCCAGCAGTTTCCAAGGAGGTGGCTACACCTTC.

This clone showed up just once. The rearrangement uses TRBV19 and TRBJ1-5, with 9 bases identical to TRBD1. V lost 5 bases and J lost 3; bases outside the gene matches: 5. Germline CDR1 is LNHDA and CDR2 is SQIVND (reference sequence). The CDR3 is 15 residues long. CDR3 amino acids: CASSPGQGNNQPQHF. The CDR3, as DNA: TGTGCCAGTAGTCCGGGACAGGGTAACAATCAGCCCCAGCATTTT.